These 26 T cell receptor beta chains share one sample of origin, sequenced in a study of T cell clonality in common variable immunodeficiency. The study's findings and limits: Fewer deletions and N-nucleotide insertions were reportedly seen in common variable immunodeficiency TCR beta sequences.

These receptors' antigens are unknown. Produced via immunoSEQ multiplex PCR; TCRdb's table is partial and in-frame only. The sample gives around 7,100 clones, none seen only once, and the top ten clones hold 4.5% to 5.5%. Sequences were obtained from peripheral blood mononuclear cells. All receptors derive from a human donor with common variable immunodeficiency.

On this clone itself: Read coverage stops 3 residues before the CDR3 terminus; the germline J gene supplies the remainder. This chain uses TRBV6-2 or TRBV6-3 with TRBJ2-1, with 7 positions matching TRBD2. The germline V gene encodes CDR1 MNHEY and CDR2 SVGEGT. This CDR3 has 14 amino acids. The ends lost 7 bases at V and 6 bases at J; junction bases unmatched: 9. The CDR3 loop reads CASIGISSGNEQFF. The part of the CDR3 DNA that was read is TGTGCCAGCATCGGAATCTCTAGCGGCAATGAG.

As for this clone: Read data end 3 residues before the CDR3 end; the end is taken from the germline J gene. V gene TRBV7-6 combines with J gene TRBJ2-1; no definite D call. V was pared by 3 bases and J by 9 bases, with 15 bases between. The CDR3 consists of 14 residues. From germline, CDR1 is SGHVS and CDR2 FNYEAQ. The sequenced CDR3 bases are TGTGCCAGCAGCTTTCCACAGTTCTCCGGTGAG. The encoded protein is CASSFPQFSGE. The whole CDR3 is CASSFPQFSGEQFF.

This clone was observed a few times. The DNA ends 3 residues before the CDR3 does, and the rest of the CDR3 is filled in from the germline J gene. The genes are TRBV7-6 and TRBJ2-1; 9 nucleotides match TRBD2. The CDR3 has 14 residues. Germline V gene sequence: CDR1 SGHVS, CDR2 FNYEAQ. The ends lost 5 bases at V and 7 bases at J; junction bases unmatched: 6. The CDR3 loop reads CASSPLAGENEQFF. The DNA read from the CDR3 is TGTGCCAGCAGCCCCTTAGCGGGGGAGAATGAG.

This clone was counted between two and nine times. The DNA ends 3 residues before the CDR3 does, and the rest of the CDR3 is filled in from the germline J gene. The rearrangement links TRBV7-2 to TRBJ1-4; tentatively, D is TRBD1 (5 bases). Germline CDR1 reads SGHTA; CDR2 reads FQGNSA. Trimming took 1 base from V and 5 from J, leaving 11 bases between them. The CDR3 extends over 15 amino acids. The CDR3 spells CASSLGVGPNEKLFF. CDR3 bases read: TGTGCCAGCAGCTTAGGAGTGGGGCCGAATGAAAAA.

There are a few counts of this clone. The DNA read from the CDR3 is TGTGCTAGCGCACAGGGGAACTACAATGAG. Translation: CASAQGNYNE. The entire CDR3 is CASAQGNYNEQFF. The rearrangement joins TRBV7-7 to TRBJ2-1, with 7 nucleotides matching TRBD1. The missing CDR3 end, 3 residues past where the read stops, is filled in from the germline J gene. From germline, CDR1 is SSHAT and CDR2 FNYEAQ (reference sequence). The CDR3 is 13 amino acids.

This clone was seen only a few times. The read falls 3 residues short of the CDR3 end, and the missing part is taken from the germline J gene. V and J are TRBV7-3 and TRBJ2-7; 7 bases are shared with TRBD2. This CDR3 has 14 amino acids. Germline V lookup: CDR1 SGHTA, CDR2 FQGTGA. J lost 0 bases, V lost 5 bases, and 4 bases had no gene match. The CDR3 bases that were read are TGTGCCAGCAGCCCTACTAGCGACTCCTACGAG. Translating gives CASSPTSDSYE. The entire CDR3 protein reads CASSPTSDSYEQYF.

As to this clone: The missing CDR3 end, 3 residues past where the read stops, is filled in from the germline J gene. V is TRBV7-2 and J is TRBJ2-7; D assignment may be TRBD1 or TRBD2 (5 bases each). This CDR3 comprises 15 residues. Germline CDR1 is SGHTA and CDR2 is FQGNSA. V was shortened by 1 base and J by 3 bases, with 13 bases between the two germline ends. CDR3 region: CASSLGGAGNYEQYF. The sequenced CDR3 bases are TGTGCCAGCAGCTTAGGAGGGGCCGGAAACTACGAG. Together with reference TRBV7-2 and TRBJ2-7, the CDR3 gives the full variable domain: GAGVSQSPSNKVTEKGKDVELRCDPISGHTALYWYRQSLGQGLEFLIYFQGNSAPDKSGLPSDRFSAERTGGSVSTLTIQRTQQEDSAVYLCASSLGGAGNYEQYFGPGTRLTVT.

There are a few counts of this clone. The sequenced fragment ends 3 residues before the CDR3 boundary, so the rest is inferred from the germline J gene. The rearrangement joins TRBV6-2 or TRBV6-3 to TRBJ2-7; D not certain. Germline V lookup: CDR1 MNHEY, CDR2 SVGEGT. V was shortened by 0 bases and J by 3 bases, with 6 bases between the two germline ends. The CDR3 runs 13 residues. CDR3 in amino acids: CASSYSSFYEQYF. The covered CDR3 bases are TGTGCCAGCAGTTACTCGTCGTTCTACGAG.

This clone is labeled medium-sized. From the germline J gene comes the end of the CDR3, since the read stops 3 residues before it. J is TRBJ1-1 and V is TRBV29-1, with a weak D call TRBD1 (6 bases). Trimming shortened V by 0 bases and J by 0 bases, and 11 bases separated the two germline ends. Germline CDR1 is SQVTM and CDR2 is ANQGSEA. The CDR3 covers 15 residues. The CDR3 bases that were read are TGCAGCGTTGAAGAGGGTGGACAGCTGAACACTGAA. Its protein is CSVEEGGQLNTE. The whole CDR3 sequence reads CSVEEGGQLNTEAFF.

By proportion, this clone is medium-sized. The read terminates 3 residues before the CDR3 end, so the remaining end is supplied by the germline J gene. The chain employs TRBV5-5 and TRBJ1-1; D not certain. Germline CDR1 reads SGHKS; CDR2 reads YYEKEE (reference sequence). Trimming left V 0 bases short and J 4 bases short, with 7 bases between. This CDR3 has 13 amino acids. The CDR3 bases that were read are TGTGCCAGCAGCTTGGGTTCGGGCACTGAA. Translated: CASSLGSGTE. The CDR3 as a whole reads CASSLGSGTEAFF. The variable domain in full, with the rest retrieved from reference TRBV5-5 and TRBJ1-1, is DAGVTQSPTHLIKTRGQQVTLRCSPISGHKSVSWYQQVLGQGPQFIFQYYEKEERGRGNFPDRFSARQFPNYSSELNVNALLLGDSALYLCASSLGSGTEAFFGQGTRLTVV.

This clone was counted between two and nine times. With the read ending 3 residues before the CDR3 end, the germline J gene is used to fill in that end. This chain links TRBV18 with TRBJ2-1; 10 nucleotides align to TRBD1. J lost 4 bases, V lost 3 bases, and 6 bases had no gene match. Germline CDR1 is KGHSH and CDR2 is LQKENI. The CDR3 consists of 16 residues. The CDR3 spells CASSPRGQGTYNEQFF. Partial CDR3 DNA: TGTGCCAGCTCACCCCGGGGACAGGGGACGTACAATGAG. The complete variable domain, with remaining parts taken from reference TRBV18 and TRBJ2-1, reads NAGVMQNPRHLVRRRGQEARLRCSPMKGHSHVYWYRQLPEEGLKFMVYLQKENIIDESGMPKERFSAEFPKEGPSILRIQQVVRGDSAAYFCASSPRGQGTYNEQFFGPGTRLTVL.

This clone was counted a few times. The DNA read from the CDR3 is TGTGCCAGCAGTTACGGTAGCGGGAGGGAAGAAGAGACC. Translation: CASSYGSGREEET. The complete CDR3 reads CASSYGSGREEETQYF. The V and J genes are TRBV6-2 or TRBV6-3 and TRBJ2-5; 11 bases fit TRBD2. Coverage ceases 3 residues before the CDR3 finishes, and the germline J gene fills in the end. The CDR3 runs to 16 residues. Per germline, CDR1 MNHEY and CDR2 SVGEGT. The trim removed 2 bases at V and 3 bases at J, leaving 5 bases unmatched.

Concerning this clone itself: The read comes to an end 3 residues before the CDR3 does, leaving the germline J gene to fill in the end. This rearrangement joins TRBV7-2 to TRBJ2-3; no definite D call. Germline CDR1 SGHTA, CDR2 FQGNSA. Trimming stripped 1 base from V and 7 bases from J, with 15 bases between. The CDR3 consists of 15 residues. CDR3 sequence: CASSLVYPGTNTQYF. CDR3 DNA, as far as it was read: TGTGCCAGCAGCTTAGTTTATCCGGGTACGAATACG.

Note on this clone: From the germline J gene comes the end of the CDR3, since the read stops 3 residues before it. This rearrangement joins TRBV6-2 or TRBV6-3 to TRBJ2-3; 9 nucleotides match TRBD2. Germline V gene lookup returns CDR1 MNHEY and CDR2 SVGEGT. V dropped 5 bases and J dropped 8; count of bases not matched to a gene: 8. The CDR3 runs 14 residues. Incomplete CDR3 DNA: TGTGCCAGCAGTACGCTAGCGGGAAGGGGTACG. Its translation: CASSTLAGRGT. The full-length CDR3 reads as CASSTLAGRGTQYF.

To note about this clone: The CDR3 extends 3 residues past the end of the read, so its final part is completed from the germline J gene. V gene TRBV20-1 combines with J gene TRBJ1-5; 9 bases agree with TRBD1. Trimming removed 5 bases from V and 6 bases from J; junction bases left unmatched: 5. The CDR3 sequence is 13 residues long. The germline V gene has CDR1 DFQATT and CDR2 SNEGSKA (reference sequence). The part of the CDR3 DNA that was read is TGCAGTGCTCGGACAGGGGTGGGTCAGCCC. This sequence encodes CSARTGVGQP. The complete CDR3 protein is CSARTGVGQPQHF.

This clone came up a few times. The CDR3 is cut off 3 residues early in the read; its end comes from the germline J gene. The chain carries TRBV2 and TRBJ2-7; 7 bases line up with TRBD1. CDR1 is SNHLY and CDR2 is FYNNEI in the germline V gene. The V and J ends lost 3 bases and 0 bases, in that order; junction bases with no gene match: 2. This CDR3 comprises 14 residues. The CDR3 DNA, read in part, is TGTGCCAGCAGTGACTACAGGGGCTCCTACGAG. As protein: CASSDYRGSYE. The full CDR3 sequence reads CASSDYRGSYEQYF.

Sample share makes this clone medium-sized. The CDR3 end lies 3 residues beyond the end of the read and is filled in from the germline J gene. V and J are TRBV2 and TRBJ1-1, with D unclear. V lost 7 bases and J lost 6, with 9 bases in between. The CDR3 consists of 11 residues. CDR1 SNHLY and CDR2 FYNNEI come from the germline V gene. Incomplete CDR3 DNA: TGTGCCAGCACCTTAACATCTGAA. As protein: CASTLTSE. The whole CDR3 region reads CASTLTSEAFF. Variable domain in full (rest from reference TRBV2 and TRBJ1-1): EPEVTQTPSHQVTQMGQEVILRCVPISNHLYFYWYRQILGQKVEFLVSFYNNEISEKSEIFDDQFSVERPDGSNFTLKIRSTKLEDSAMYFCASTLTSEAFFGQGTRLTVV.

Turning to this clone: With the read ending 3 residues before the CDR3 end, the germline J gene is used to fill in that end. The V call is TRBV6-2 or TRBV6-3, the J call TRBJ2-7, with D perhaps matching TRBD2 (6 bases). The CDR3 extends over 14 amino acids. The germline V gene has CDR1 MNHEY and CDR2 SVGEGT. V shed 3 bases and J shed 4 bases, with 13 bases lying between them. CDR3 protein: CASSYRGNVYEQYF. The CDR3 bases that were read are TGTGCCAGCAGTTATCGGGGGAACGTATACGAG.

Comments on this clone: The CDR3 end is not reached by the read, which stops 3 residues before it; the germline J gene fills it in. This chain joins TRBV7-9 and TRBJ2-5; weak D call: TRBD1 (5 bases). Trimming left V 6 bases short and J 1 base short, with 12 bases between. Germline assignment: CDR1 SEHNR and CDR2 FQNEAQ (reference sequence). This CDR3 is 14 amino acids long. The CDR3 reads CASRSLRGQETQYF. The DNA read from the CDR3 is TGTGCCAGCAGATCCCTTAGGGGCCAAGAGACC.

This clone was counted a few times. The read terminates 3 residues before the CDR3 end, so the remaining end is supplied by the germline J gene. The chain is built from TRBV6-1 and TRBJ2-1; tentatively, D is TRBD1 or TRBD2 (5 bases each). The V gene lost 1 base and the J gene lost 9 bases, with 10 bases spanning the gap. The CDR3 sequence is 13 residues long. In germline, CDR1 is MNHNS, CDR2 SASEGT. The part of the CDR3 DNA that was read is TGTGCCAGCAGTGAAGTGAGGGGTTTTGAG. Its protein is CASSEVRGFE. The whole CDR3 region reads CASSEVRGFEQFF.

Notes on this clone: The read is 3 residues too short to cover the CDR3 end, so that end is filled in from the germline J gene. The chain recombines TRBV7-9 with TRBJ2-7; 8 nucleotides align to TRBD2. Germline V lookup: CDR1 SEHNR, CDR2 FQNEAQ (reference sequence). This CDR3 comprises 14 residues. Germline trimming cut 3 bases from V and 3 bases from J; bases unmatched to any gene: 4. The CDR3 region is CASSFGTSVYEQYF. The sequenced CDR3 bases are TGTGCCAGCAGCTTCGGGACTAGTGTCTACGAG.

The sample holds a few counts of this clone. Coverage ceases 3 residues before the CDR3 finishes, and the germline J gene fills in the end. This chain uses TRBV19 with TRBJ2-1, with 15 nucleotides matching TRBD2. The trim removed 5 bases at V and 1 base at J, leaving 3 bases unmatched. The length of the CDR3 is 17 residues. The germline CDR1 and CDR2 sequences are LNHDA and SQIVND (reference sequence). The part of the CDR3 DNA that was read is TGTGCCAGTAGTTGGACTAGCGGGAGGGCATCCTACAATGAG. The encoded protein is CASSWTSGRASYNE. In full, the CDR3 reads CASSWTSGRASYNEQFF.

This clone was seen only a few times. The sequence runs out 3 residues before the end of the CDR3; the remainder is reconstructed from the germline J gene. This chain connects TRBV18 to TRBJ1-1; no reliable D call. CDR1 is KGHSH, CDR2 LQKENI, per germline. The CDR3 is made up of 13 amino acids. The germline V and J ends were trimmed by 3 bases and 1 base, with 6 bases remaining between them. Partial CDR3 DNA: TGTGCCAGCTCACCTTCGTCGAACACTGAA. Protein product: CASSPSSNTE. Given in full, the CDR3 is CASSPSSNTEAFF.

A few counts support this clone. The sequenced fragment ends 3 residues before the CDR3 boundary, so the rest is inferred from the germline J gene. The chain combines TRBV7-9 with TRBJ2-3; D gene unclear. The CDR3 loop spans 12 amino acids. Looked up from germline, CDR1 is SEHNR and CDR2 is FQNEAQ (reference sequence). The V end was cut by 5 bases, the J end by 4 bases, with 7 bases between. The CDR3: CASSPGSDTQYF. The CDR3 bases that were read are TGTGCCAGCAGCCCCGGTTCAGATACG.

This clone was counted only a few times. The CDR3 end is not reached by the read, which stops 3 residues before it; the germline J gene fills it in. The genes are TRBV2 and TRBJ2-7; 7 nucleotides line up with TRBD2. Germline V gives CDR1 SNHLY, CDR2 FYNNEI. CDR3 length: 15 amino acids. The V gene end was trimmed by 1 base and the J gene end by 2 bases; junction bases not matched to a gene: 5. CDR3 amino acids: CASSEGLAVTYEQYF. The CDR3 bases that were read are TGTGCCAGCAGTGAAGGTCTAGCGGTCACCTACGAG.

This clone was found a few times. The read halts 3 residues ahead of the CDR3 end, with the missing end drawn from the germline J gene. The J gene is TRBJ2-7, the V gene TRBV11-2; D ambiguous. Germline CDR1 and CDR2: SGHAT and FQNNGV. The germline V and J ends were trimmed by 3 bases and 3 bases, with 9 bases remaining between them. CDR3 size: 13 residues. The DNA read from the CDR3 is TGTGCCAGCAGCTTGGGCAGAAACTACGAG. Translating gives CASSLGRNYE. From start to end, the CDR3 is CASSLGRNYEQYF. The whole variable domain, remainder taken from reference TRBV11-2 and TRBJ2-7, is EAGVAQSPRYKIIEKRQSVAFWCNPISGHATLYWYQQILGQGPKLLIQFQNNGVVDDSQLPKDRFSAERLKGVDSTLKIQPAKLEDSAVYLCASSLGRNYEQYFGPGTRLTVT.